The 31 T cell receptor beta chains presented below share a single source sample, sequenced in a study of T cell responses to AZD1222 COVID-19 vaccine. Clones were sequenced by immunoSEQ multiplex PCR, and TCRdb holds only the in-frame ones, with some missing. The repertoire holds roughly 180,000 clones, with around 88% as singletons. The sample in question was peripheral blood, obtained on day 0 of AZD1222 vaccination. The receptors come from an adult in good health.

The chain combines TRBV9 with TRBJ1-1; the D is unclear. This CDR3 comprises 13 residues. V was trimmed by 0 bases and J by 7 bases, leaving 10 bases between them. Germline V gene sequence: CDR1 SGDLS, CDR2 YYNGEE. CDR3 DNA sequence: TGTGCCAGCAGCGTAGGAGATGGCCGTGAAGCTTTCTTT. As protein: CASSVGDGREAFF.

The chain uses TRBV19 and TRBJ2-2; 9 positions agree with TRBD1. This CDR3 comprises 15 residues. The germline V gene has CDR1 LNHDA and CDR2 SQIVND (reference sequence). V lost 1 base to trimming and J lost 7 bases; unmatched junction nucleotides: 4. CDR3 coding DNA: TGTGCCAGTAGTATAGTGGACAGGGGTTTCGGGGAGCTGTTTTTT. It translates to CASSIVDRGFGELFF.

The chain joins TRBV28 to TRBJ2-3, with D perhaps TRBD1 (6 bases). Trimming stripped 4 bases from V and 4 bases from J, with 27 bases between. There are 19 residues in the CDR3. CDR1 and CDR2 (germline): MDHEN, SYDVKM. Written as DNA, the CDR3 is TGTGCCAGCAGTTCCTCCAGGGTATCCCCTTCAGGGGTGCCAGATACGCAGTATTTT. Protein product: CASSSSRVSPSGVPDTQYF.

This clone appeared once. The chain joins TRBV7-9 to TRBJ1-1, with a tentative D call TRBD1 (5 bases). The CDR3 is 15 amino acids. V lost 2 bases and J 1 base, leaving 11 bases between the germline ends. Germline V gene sequence: CDR1 SEHNR, CDR2 FQNEAQ (reference sequence). This CDR3 reads CASSLIGTSNTEAFF. The CDR3 coding sequence is TGTGCCAGCAGCTTAATTGGGACCTCGAACACTGAAGCTTTCTTT.

V gene TRBV29-1 combines with J gene TRBJ2-2, with unresolved D. V lost 4 bases and J lost 8, with 11 bases in between. From germline, CDR1 is SQVTM and CDR2 ANQGSEA. The CDR3 covers 12 residues. The CDR3 region has the DNA TGCAGCGTTGTTCTGGCAAGTGGGGAGCTGTTTTTT. It translates to CSVVLASGELFF.

This rearrangement joins TRBV6-1 to TRBJ1-1; D call uncertain. Germline-derived CDR1 and CDR2 are MNHNS and SASEGT. The V and J ends lost 2 bases and 0 bases respectively, with 10 bases between them. The CDR3 contains 15 residues. The CDR3 DNA sequence: TGTGCCAGCAGTGAATGGGAACGGATGAACACTGAAGCTTTCTTT. It yields the protein CASSEWERMNTEAFF.

The rearrangement uses TRBV12-5 and TRBJ1-2, with TRBD1 matching over 7 bases. The CDR3 contains 17 residues. Germline CDR1 is LGHNT and CDR2 is FRNRAP. V dropped 3 bases and J dropped 5; count of bases not matched to a gene: 15. The chain's CDR3 is CASGFLGGSRALYGYTF. The CDR3 bases are TGTGCTAGTGGTTTCCTAGGGGGCAGTAGAGCGCTTTATGGCTACACCTTC.

The chain couples TRBV7-3 to TRBJ2-2; TRBD2 matches 10 bases. Unmatched junction bases numbered 8, after V lost 6 bases and J lost 4 bases. The CDR3 has 16 residues. Germline V gene data show CDR1 as SGHTA and CDR2 as FQGTGA. CDR3 in DNA: TGTGCCAGCAGTATGCCTAGCGGGAGTGGCACCGGGGAGCTGTTTTTT. This gives the protein CASSMPSGSGTGELFF. The full variable domain, in which reference TRBV7-3 and TRBJ2-2 provide the parts outside the CDR3, is GAGVSQTPSNKVTEKGKYVELRCDPISGHTALYWYRQSLGQGPEFLIYFQGTGAADDSGLPNDRFFAVRPEGSVSTLKIQRTERGDSAVYLCASSMPSGSGTGELFFGEGSRLTVL.

Comment on this clone: A junction end diverges from the germline sequence, so it may reflect a read error. V gene TRBV7-7 combines with J gene TRBJ2-1, with D perhaps TRBD2 (6 bases). The CDR3 is made up of 13 amino acids. Germline values: CDR1 SSHAT, CDR2 FNYEAQ (reference sequence). Here the CDR3 reads CASSLARENEQFF. The CDR3 DNA reads TGTGCTAGCAGCTTAGCCCGGGAGAATGAGCAGTTCTTC.

About this clone itself: Different DNA sequences within this sample yield the same CDR3. This rearrangement joins TRBV28 to TRBJ2-5; tentatively, D is TRBD2 (6 bases). V was pared by 5 bases and J by 5 bases, with 12 bases between. This CDR3 contains 13 residues. From germline, CDR1 is MDHEN and CDR2 SYDVKM. The CDR3 nucleotides read TGTGCCAGCAGTCCAAGTGGGGGGGAGACCCAGTACTTC. This codes for CASSPSGGETQYF.

This clone was observed a single time. Other DNA sequences in this specimen translate into the identical CDR3. This rearrangement joins TRBV5-1 to TRBJ1-5; TRBD1 aligns across 9 bases. In germline, CDR1 is SGHRS, CDR2 YFSETQ. J lost 4 bases, V lost 0 bases, and 5 bases had no gene match. The CDR3 is 16 residues long. For the CDR3, the DNA is TGCGCCAGCAGCTTGGCACCGACAGGGGGTAATCAGCCCCAGCATTTT. This gives the protein CASSLAPTGGNQPQHF.

The V call is TRBV28, the J call TRBJ1-6, with D possibly TRBD1 on 5 matching bases. CDR1 is MDHEN, CDR2 SYDVKM, per germline. Trimming took 4 bases from V and 11 from J, leaving 6 bases between them. The CDR3 runs 11 residues. The CDR3 loop is CASSSGPPLHF. For the CDR3, the DNA is TGTGCCAGCAGTTCAGGGCCACCCCTCCACTTT.

The rearrangement joins TRBV5-1 to TRBJ1-2; 9 nucleotides agree with TRBD1. Germline V gene lookup returns CDR1 SGHRS and CDR2 YFSETQ. V shed 0 bases and J 6 bases; nucleotides not matched to a gene: 9. The CDR3 contains 16 residues. The CDR3 here is CASSLGQGVVSDGYTF. The CDR3, as DNA: TGCGCCAGCAGCTTGGGACAGGGGGTTGTTTCGGATGGCTACACCTTC. Supplemented by reference TRBV5-1 and TRBJ1-2, the full variable domain reads KAGVTQTPRYLIKTRGQQVTLSCSPISGHRSVSWYQQTPGQGLQFLFEYFSETQRNKGNFPGRFSGRQFSNSRSEMNVSTLELGDSALYLCASSLGQGVVSDGYTFGSGTRLTVV.

The J gene is TRBJ2-3, the V gene TRBV11-2, with 10 bases lining up with TRBD1. This CDR3 has 16 amino acids. Germline CDR1 SGHAT, CDR2 FQNNGV. J was trimmed by 7 bases and V by 1 base; bases with no gene match: 8. The CDR3 is CASSLGGGTGANTQYF. CDR3 DNA: TGTGCCAGCAGCTTAGGAGGGGGGACAGGGGCGAATACGCAGTATTTT.

CDR3 sequence reads: CASSLVRRDNEQFF. As DNA, the CDR3 is TGTGCCAGCAGCTTGGTGAGGAGGGACAATGAGCAGTTCTTC. The chain is built from TRBV5-8 and TRBJ2-1, with a possible D match to TRBD2 (6 bases). The ends were cut back, 0 bases at V and 5 bases at J, with 9 bases in the middle. Germline V gene sequence: CDR1 SGHTS, CDR2 YDEGEE. This CDR3 is built from 14 residues.

The CDR3, as DNA: TGTGCCAGCAGCCAAGAGCGGGCCGGGGAGCTGTTTTTT. It is translated as CASSQERAGELFF. J is TRBJ2-2 and V is TRBV4-2, with a possible D match to TRBD2 (5 bases). The germline CDR1 and CDR2 sequences are LGHNA and YNFKEQ. The CDR3 contains 13 residues. Trimming left V 0 bases short and J 6 bases short, with 5 bases between.

For the CDR3, the DNA is TGTGCCTGGAGTGTACTCGGTGCGGACAGGGGACGATTCAACTATGGCTACACCTTC. It translates to CAWSVLGADRGRFNYGYTF. The chain couples TRBV30 to TRBJ1-2; 9 bases align to TRBD1. Germline assignment: CDR1 GTSNPN and CDR2 SVGIG (reference sequence). The CDR3 is made up of 19 amino acids. V trimming: 0 bases; J trimming: 2 bases; junction bases outside the gene matches: 16.

V and J are TRBV29-1 and TRBJ2-7; 10 bases align to TRBD2. V shed 2 bases, J shed 0 bases, and the junction held 4 bases outside the gene matches. Germline CDR1 and CDR2: SQVTM and ANQGSEA. The CDR3 consists of 15 residues. For the CDR3, the DNA is TGCAGCGTTGAACCAGCGGGAGGGCCCTCCTACGAGCAGTACTTC. Translating it yields CSVEPAGGPSYEQYF.

The chain carries TRBV11-2 and TRBJ2-5; 9 bases fit TRBD2. The CDR3 totals 15 residues. Germline trimming cut 7 bases from V and 5 bases from J; bases unmatched to any gene: 11. Germline values: CDR1 SGHAT, CDR2 FQNNGV. In DNA form, the CDR3 reads TGTGCCAGCATGTTGCGGCGGGGGGGAGTGGAGACCCAGTACTTC. Amino acids: CASMLRRGGVETQYF.

V usage is TRBV5-4 and J usage is TRBJ1-1; 10 bases map to TRBD1. This CDR3 region has 16 residues. CDR1 is SGHNT and CDR2 is YYREEE in the germline V gene (reference sequence). V trimming: 4 bases; J trimming: 1 base; junction bases outside the gene matches: 7. CDR3 loop: CASSQRDRGSNTEAFF. The CDR3 DNA follows: TGTGCCAGCAGCCAAAGGGACAGGGGATCGAACACTGAAGCTTTCTTT.

This clone was seen once. The chain recombines TRBV4-3 with TRBJ1-2; TRBD1 might be the D (6 bases). This CDR3 has 12 amino acids. V lost 1 base, J lost 7 bases, and 7 bases lay in between. The germline V gene has CDR1 LGHNA and CDR2 YSLEER. The CDR3 reads CASSQGRGGYTF. The DNA of the CDR3 is TGCGCCAGCAGCCAAGGCAGGGGTGGCTACACCTTC.

This clone turned up a few times. The chain recombines TRBV14 with TRBJ2-3; 7 nucleotides line up with TRBD2. The trim removed 5 bases at V and 10 bases at J, leaving 9 bases unmatched. CDR3 length: 13 amino acids. Looked up from germline, CDR1 is SGHDN and CDR2 is FVKESK. CDR3 DNA: TGTGCCAGCAGCAGGGGAGGGTTCAGGGCGCAGTATTTT. It encodes CASSRGGFRAQYF.

The chain couples TRBV29-1 to TRBJ2-1; D gene ambiguous. The CDR3 extends over 11 amino acids. Germline V gene lookup returns CDR1 SQVTM and CDR2 ANQGSEA. Trimming stripped 2 bases from V and 6 bases from J, with 5 bases between. In DNA, the CDR3 is TGCAGCGTTGAAAATCCCAATGAGCAGTTCTTC. The encoded protein is CSVENPNEQFF.

The table lists this clone with a count of one. V is TRBV6-5 and J is TRBJ1-1; unclear D gene. From germline, CDR1 is MNHEY and CDR2 SVGAGI. There are 12 residues in the CDR3. Trimming shortened V by 4 bases and J by 11 bases, and 14 bases separated the two germline ends. The CDR3 spells CASSSYTAAAFF. CDR3 nucleotide sequence: TGTGCCAGCAGTTCCTATACAGCGGCCGCTTTCTTT.

V and J are TRBV18 and TRBJ1-5, with 11 bases lining up with TRBD1. This CDR3 has 16 amino acids. The V and J ends lost 3 bases and 4 bases, in that order; junction bases with no gene match: 5. CDR1 is KGHSH and CDR2 is LQKENI in the germline V gene. The CDR3 here is CASSPGWDRGNQPQHF. The CDR3 DNA reads TGTGCCAGCTCACCGGGGTGGGACAGGGGGAATCAGCCCCAGCATTTT.

The J gene is TRBJ1-2, the V gene TRBV5-4; maybe TRBD1 (5 bases). The ends were cut back, 3 bases at V and 6 bases at J, with 21 bases in the middle. The CDR3 runs 16 residues. Looked up from germline, CDR1 is SGHNT and CDR2 is YYREEE (reference sequence). The CDR3: CASSSPPDTPRDGYTF. The CDR3 DNA follows: TGTGCCAGCAGCTCGCCACCGGACACCCCAAGGGATGGCTACACCTTC.

This chain connects TRBV20-1 to TRBJ1-1; possibly TRBD1 for D (5 bases). The CDR3 length is 11 residues. Germline V CDR1 and CDR2: DFQATT, SNEGSKA (reference sequence). Deletions cut 3 bases from V and 13 bases from J, with 15 bases between. CDR3 nucleotides: TGCAGTGCTAGGAACCTATCGAGGGGTTTCTTT. Amino acid sequence: CSARNLSRGFF.

This clone was recorded many times. The gene calls are TRBV11-2 and TRBJ1-2; D is ambiguous. Trimming removed 1 base from V and 7 bases from J, with 19 bases in between. The CDR3 is 16 amino acids. CDR1 is SGHAT, CDR2 FQNNGV, per germline. The CDR3 bases are TGTGCCAGCAGCTTAGTCCCCTCGGGGATCCCCTCTGGCTACACCTTC. It specifies CASSLVPSGIPSGYTF.

In its sample, this clone was seen once. For the CDR3, the DNA is TGTGCCAGCAGCTCGACCCAGACTAGCGGGACTAACAATGAGCAGTTCTTC. Amino acids: CASSSTQTSGTNNEQFF. This chain connects TRBV7-3 to TRBJ2-1; TRBD2 matches at 11 bases. V dropped 4 bases and J dropped 5; count of bases not matched to a gene: 10. The length of the CDR3 is 17 residues. Germline CDR1 reads SGHTA; CDR2 reads FQGTGA. The complete variable domain, with remaining parts taken from reference TRBV7-3 and TRBJ2-1, reads GAGVSQTPSNKVTEKGKYVELRCDPISGHTALYWYRQSLGQGPEFLIYFQGTGAADDSGLPNDRFFAVRPEGSVSTLKIQRTERGDSAVYLCASSSTQTSGTNNEQFFGPGTRLTVL.

This chain joins TRBV28 and TRBJ1-6; D is uncertain. The CDR3 covers 12 residues. Germline CDR1 and CDR2: MDHEN and SYDVKM. V lost 2 bases and J lost 11, with 7 bases in between. CDR3 DNA: TGTGCCAGCAGTTTAGGCGAGACACCCCTCCACTTT. As protein: CASSLGETPLHF. Supplemented by reference TRBV28 and TRBJ1-6, the full variable domain reads DVKVTQSSRYLVKRTGEKVFLECVQDMDHENMFWYRQDPGLGLRLIYFSYDVKMKEKGDIPEGYSVSREKKERFSLILESASTNQTSMYLCASSLGETPLHFGNGTRLTVT.

The chain recombines TRBV2 with TRBJ1-2; 7 bases agree with TRBD1. After removal of 8 bases from V and 1 base from J, the junction contained 13 bases not matched to a gene. CDR3 length: 16 residues. Germline V gene lookup returns CDR1 SNHLY and CDR2 FYNNEI. The CDR3 spells CASSVPPGGDNYGYTF. For the CDR3, the DNA is TGTGCCAGCTCTGTCCCTCCAGGGGGTGATAACTATGGCTACACCTTC.